Below, 10 T cell receptor beta chains from the same sample are listed, as sequenced in a study of vaccination effects on CD4 cells after COVID-19. Their target antigens are unknown. Subsequent to 10 days of culture, CD4+ T cells were isolated. TCRdb's table, derived via immunoSEQ multiplex PCR, lists solely in-frame clones and lacks some. The profile covers tens of thousands of clones, with under 80% appearing a single time and roughly 25% taken by the ten largest. The specimen comprised CD4+ T cells from PBMCs cultured without peptide, sampled before COVID-19 vaccination. All receptors derive from a human donor who had a prior SARS-CoV-2 infection.

The chain links TRBV2 to TRBJ2-3; 11 nucleotides align to TRBD2. From germline, CDR1 is SNHLY and CDR2 FYNNEI. Trimming at V came to 4 bases and at J to 6 bases, leaving 3 bases not matched to a gene. The CDR3 runs 14 residues. In nucleotides, the CDR3 is TGTGCCAGCAGTGTACTAGCGGGGGTCGATACGCAGTATTTT. This encodes CASSVLAGVDTQYF.

CDR3 sequence (DNA): TGTGCCAGCAGCAAAGATCCAGGGAATTGGAACGAGCAGTACTTC. Translated: CASSKDPGNWNEQYF. The J gene is TRBJ2-7, the V gene TRBV21-1; the table names TRBD1, a call not compared with the DNA. TRBV21-1 is assigned pseudogene status. The CDR3 is 15 amino acids.

This chain joins TRBV7-2 and TRBJ2-7, with TRBD2 matching 9 bases. Unmatched junction bases numbered 9, after V lost 6 bases and J lost 3 bases. Germline CDR1 is SGHTA and CDR2 is FQGNSA. The CDR3 spans 15 residues. CDR3 protein: CASSSSGVLLYEQYF. The CDR3 DNA is TGTGCCAGCAGTTCTAGCGGGGTACTGCTCTACGAGCAGTACTTC.

The V gene is TRBV5-1, the J gene TRBJ2-5; D gene uncertain. Germline lookup yields CDR1 SGHRS and CDR2 YFSETQ. The CDR3 is made up of 18 amino acids. With 4 bases removed from V and 2 bases from J, the gap between germline ends came to 24 bases. In DNA, the CDR3 is TGCGCCAGCAGCCATCAACCCAAGTGGGCAGGAGCTCAAGAGACCCAGTACTTC. As protein: CASSHQPKWAGAQETQYF.

This chain uses TRBV18 with TRBJ2-2; D not resolved. The CDR3 length is 12 residues. The germline CDR1 and CDR2 sequences are KGHSH and LQKENI. V was pared by 6 bases and J by 6 bases, with 8 bases between. CDR3 sequence reads: CASSPPAGELFF. DNA of the CDR3: TGTGCCAGCTCGCCCCCCGCCGGGGAGCTGTTTTTT.

The chain recombines TRBV5-4 with TRBJ2-7; D gene ambiguous. The V gene lost 0 bases and the J gene lost 2 bases, with 6 bases spanning the gap. Germline CDR1 reads SGHNT; CDR2 reads YYREEE (reference sequence). The CDR3 is 13 residues long. CDR3 bases: TGTGCCAGCAGCTTGGGGCCAACCTACGAGCAGTACTTC. Amino acids: CASSLGPTYEQYF. Drawing the rest from reference TRBV5-4 and TRBJ2-7, the complete variable domain is ETGVTQSPTHLIKTRGQQVTLRCSSQSGHNTVSWYQQALGQGPQFIFQYYREEENGRGNFPPRFSGLQFPNYSSELNVNALELDDSALYLCASSLGPTYEQYFGPGTRLTVT.

The chain joins TRBV7-2 to TRBJ1-1; D gene ambiguous. The V and J ends lost 5 bases and 6 bases respectively, with 13 bases between them. This CDR3 comprises 13 residues. Germline V gives CDR1 SGHTA, CDR2 FQGNSA. Written as DNA, the CDR3 is TGTGCCAGCAGCACGCCCCAAGACGCTGAAGCTTTCTTT. This gives the protein CASSTPQDAEAFF.

The chain uses TRBV7-2 and TRBJ2-1, with TRBD2 identical over 11 bases. CDR1 and CDR2 from the germline V gene are SGHTA and FQGNSA. This CDR3 spans 15 amino acids. V lost 5 bases to trimming and J lost 7 bases; unmatched junction nucleotides: 7. CDR3 loop: CASSPLAGVFNEQFF. CDR3 sequence (DNA): TGTGCCAGCAGCCCACTAGCGGGGGTTTTTAATGAGCAGTTCTTC.

The chain couples TRBV11-3 to TRBJ2-2, with a weak D call TRBD1 (6 bases). The CDR3 has 17 amino acids. Trimming removed 2 bases at V and 4 bases at J, with 17 bases between. From germline, CDR1 is SGHNT and CDR2 YENEEA. The DNA of the CDR3 is TGTGCCAGCAGCTTAAACGACCGACAGGCTCCCACCGGGGAGCTGTTTTTT. This gives the protein CASSLNDRQAPTGELFF. The full variable domain, its missing parts supplied by reference TRBV11-3 and TRBJ2-2, is EAGVVQSPRYKIIEKKQPVAFWCNPISGHNTLYWYLQNLGQGPELLIRYENEEAVDDSQLPKDRFSAERLKGVDSTLKIQPAELGDSAVYLCASSLNDRQAPTGELFFGEGSRLTVL.

The chain carries TRBV5-1 and TRBJ2-2; no clear D. V was shortened by 3 bases and J by 3 bases, with 9 bases between the two germline ends. This CDR3 comprises 14 residues. Germline CDR1 is SGHRS and CDR2 is YFSETQ. CDR3 sequence reads: CASSSLLDTGELFF. In nucleotides, the CDR3 is TGCGCCAGCAGCTCACTTCTAGACACCGGGGAGCTGTTTTTT.